The entry below describes one T cell receptor (beta chain). Its antigen remains unknown. This specimen belongs to a study of a mutant IDH1 vaccine in newly diagnosed glioma. As for the study in general: Vaccine dosing followed radiotherapy by 4-6 weeks, or accompanied temozolomide cycles. Averaging approximately 40 years of age, treated patients were about 60% male and about 38% female.

Libraries were prepared by immunoSEQ multiplex PCR; TCRdb keeps only in-frame clonotypes and omits some of them. In the table there are about 82,000 clones, roughly 85% of which are singletons. The study's findings and limits: About 92% of patients showed vaccine-induced immune responses across multiple MHC alleles.

The CDR3 extends over 15 amino acids. Germline V gene lookup returns CDR1 SGHVS and CDR2 FNYEAQ. V lost 3 bases and J 5 bases, leaving 17 bases between the germline ends. Time point specified: week 23, last vaccination. Vaccination used 300 ug of mutant IDH1 20-mer peptide per dose, with topical imiquimod. The V gene is TRBV7-6, the J gene TRBJ2-7; D remains unclear. The sample was PBMCs, taken from a glioma patient whose treatment included an IDH1 peptide vaccine. The TCR comes from a young man with glioma. Some clones in this sample may be carry-over from other donors' samples. The CDR3 nucleotides are TGTGCCAGCAGCTTTAGTTCAGGCCAACTCGACGAGCAGTACTTC. Translating it yields CASSFSSGQLDEQYF.